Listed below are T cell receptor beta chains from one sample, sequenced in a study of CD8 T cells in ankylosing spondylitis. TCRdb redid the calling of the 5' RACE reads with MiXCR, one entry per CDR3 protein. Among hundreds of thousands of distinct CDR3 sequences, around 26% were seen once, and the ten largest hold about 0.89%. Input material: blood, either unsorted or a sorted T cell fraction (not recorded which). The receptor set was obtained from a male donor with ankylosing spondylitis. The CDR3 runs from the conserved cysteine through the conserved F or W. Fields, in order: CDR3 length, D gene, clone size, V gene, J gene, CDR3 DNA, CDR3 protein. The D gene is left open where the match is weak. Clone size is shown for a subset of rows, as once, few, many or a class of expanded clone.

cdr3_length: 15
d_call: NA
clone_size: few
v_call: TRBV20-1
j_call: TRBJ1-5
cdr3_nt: TGCAGTGCTAGAGGTGGGGGCCGGAATATTCAGCCCCAGCATTTT
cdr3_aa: CSARGGGRNIQPQHF

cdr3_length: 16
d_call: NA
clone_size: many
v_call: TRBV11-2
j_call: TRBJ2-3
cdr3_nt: TGTGCCAGCAGCTTATTTGTCCTAGCTTTCACAGATACGCAGTATTTT
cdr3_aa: CASSLFVLAFTDTQYF

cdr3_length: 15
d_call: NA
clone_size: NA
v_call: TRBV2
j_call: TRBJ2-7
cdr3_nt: TGTGCCAGCACCGATCACACGGCAGTCACCTACGAGCAGTACTTC
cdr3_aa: CASTDHTAVTYEQYF

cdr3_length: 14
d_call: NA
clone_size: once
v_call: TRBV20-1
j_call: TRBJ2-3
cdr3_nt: TGCAGTGCCCGGTCGAGCGGCTCCACAGATACGCAGTATTTT
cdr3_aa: CSARSSGSTDTQYF

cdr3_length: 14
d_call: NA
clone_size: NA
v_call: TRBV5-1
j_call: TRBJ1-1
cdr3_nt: TGCGCCAGCAGCTTGGGTGACGGGCTGGCTGAAGCTTTCTTT
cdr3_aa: CASSLGDGLAEAFF

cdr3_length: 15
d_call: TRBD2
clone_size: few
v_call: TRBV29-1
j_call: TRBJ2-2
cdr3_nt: TGCAGCGTTGCTATGGTCGCGGGAGAAGCCGGGGAGCTGTTTTTT
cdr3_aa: CSVAMVAGEAGELFF

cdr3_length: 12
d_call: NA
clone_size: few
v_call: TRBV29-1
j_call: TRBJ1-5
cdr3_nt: TGCAGCGTTGGTAGTGAGAATCAGCCCCAGCATTTT
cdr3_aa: CSVGSENQPQHF

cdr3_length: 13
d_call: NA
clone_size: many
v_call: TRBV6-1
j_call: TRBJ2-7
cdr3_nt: TGTGCCAGCAGAGGGGGATCTACCTACGAGCAGTACTTC
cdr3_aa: CASRGGSTYEQYF

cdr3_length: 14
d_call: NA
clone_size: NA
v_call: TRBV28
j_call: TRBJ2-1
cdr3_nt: TGTGCCAGCTACCAGGAGGGACCGGGCAATGAGCAGTTCTTC
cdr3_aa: CASYQEGPGNEQFF

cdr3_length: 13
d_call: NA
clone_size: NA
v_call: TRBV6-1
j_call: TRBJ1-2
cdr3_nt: TGTGCCAGCACCCCCGGGGAAAACTATGGCTACACCTTC
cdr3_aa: CASTPGENYGYTF

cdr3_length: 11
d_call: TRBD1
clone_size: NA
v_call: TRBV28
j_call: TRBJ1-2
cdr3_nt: TGTGCAGCGGGACAGGCGTATGGCTACACCTTC
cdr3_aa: CAAGQAYGYTF

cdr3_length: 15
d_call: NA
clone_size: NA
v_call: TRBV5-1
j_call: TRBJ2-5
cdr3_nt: TGCGCCAGCAGCTTCTTGGGGGGTCAACAAGAGACCCAGTACTTC
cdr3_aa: CASSFLGGQQETQYF

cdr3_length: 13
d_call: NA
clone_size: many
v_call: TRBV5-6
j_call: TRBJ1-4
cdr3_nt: TGTGCCAGCAGCTTCTGGGGACGGGAAAAACTGTTTTTT
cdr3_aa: CASSFWGREKLFF

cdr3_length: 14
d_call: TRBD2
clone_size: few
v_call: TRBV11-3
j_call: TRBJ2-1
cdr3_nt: TGTGCCAGCAGCGGTCTAGCGGGTCTCAATGAGCAGTTCTTC
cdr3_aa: CASSGLAGLNEQFF

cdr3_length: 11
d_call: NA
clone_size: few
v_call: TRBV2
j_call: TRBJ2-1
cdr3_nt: TGTGCCAGCAGAATAGCGGAAGAGCAGTTCTTC
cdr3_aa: CASRIAEEQFF

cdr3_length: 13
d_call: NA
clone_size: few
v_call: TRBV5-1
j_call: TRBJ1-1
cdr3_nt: TGCGCCAGCAGCGCGGGACAGAACACTGAAGCTTTCTTT
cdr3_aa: CASSAGQNTEAFF